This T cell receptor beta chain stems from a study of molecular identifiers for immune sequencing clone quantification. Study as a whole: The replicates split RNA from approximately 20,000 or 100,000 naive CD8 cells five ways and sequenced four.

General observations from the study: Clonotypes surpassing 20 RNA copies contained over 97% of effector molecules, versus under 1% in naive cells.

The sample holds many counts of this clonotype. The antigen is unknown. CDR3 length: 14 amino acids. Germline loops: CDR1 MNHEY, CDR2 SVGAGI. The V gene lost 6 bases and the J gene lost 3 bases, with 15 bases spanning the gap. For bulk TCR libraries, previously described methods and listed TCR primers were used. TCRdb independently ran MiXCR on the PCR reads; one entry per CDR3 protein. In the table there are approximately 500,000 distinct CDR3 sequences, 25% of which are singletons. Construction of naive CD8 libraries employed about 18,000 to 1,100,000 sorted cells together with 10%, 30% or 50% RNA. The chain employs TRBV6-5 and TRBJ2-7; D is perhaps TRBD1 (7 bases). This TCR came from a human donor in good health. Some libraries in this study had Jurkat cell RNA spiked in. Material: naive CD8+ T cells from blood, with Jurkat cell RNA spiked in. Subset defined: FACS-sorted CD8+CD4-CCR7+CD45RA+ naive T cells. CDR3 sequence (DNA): TGTGCCAGCAGCCGGAGGGACAGCCGCTACGAGCAGTACTTC. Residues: CASSRRDSRYEQYF.